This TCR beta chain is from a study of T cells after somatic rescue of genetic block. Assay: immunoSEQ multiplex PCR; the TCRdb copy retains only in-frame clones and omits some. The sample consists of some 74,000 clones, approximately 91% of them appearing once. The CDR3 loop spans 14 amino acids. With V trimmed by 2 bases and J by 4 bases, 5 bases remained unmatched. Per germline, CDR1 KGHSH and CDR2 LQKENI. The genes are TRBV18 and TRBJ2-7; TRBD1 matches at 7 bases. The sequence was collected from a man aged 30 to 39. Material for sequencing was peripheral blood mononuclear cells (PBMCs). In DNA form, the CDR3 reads TGTGCCAGCTCACCAGAAGGGACAGCTTACGAGCAGTACTTC. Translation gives CASSPEGTAYEQYF.